Below, one T cell receptor (beta chain) is given with its context. These data are taken from a study of shared clonotypes between healthy human individuals. The germline V and J ends were trimmed by 1 base and 1 base, with 7 bases remaining between them. Germline V gene lookup returns CDR1 MGHRA and CDR2 YSYEKL. This CDR3 is 14 amino acids long. Data came from immunoSEQ multiplex PCR; TCRdb stores just in-frame clones and leaves some out. The sample lists hundreds of thousands of clones; about three quarters were seen once. Sequences were obtained from PBMCs. This sequence was found in a woman in her thirties or forties in good health. Some clones in this sample may be carry-over from other donors' samples. The chain carries TRBV4-1 and TRBJ2-5; D unclear. The CDR3 nucleotides read TGCGCCAGCAGCCAAGGTGACTTCCAAGAGACCCAGTACTTC. This sequence encodes CASSQGDFQETQYF.